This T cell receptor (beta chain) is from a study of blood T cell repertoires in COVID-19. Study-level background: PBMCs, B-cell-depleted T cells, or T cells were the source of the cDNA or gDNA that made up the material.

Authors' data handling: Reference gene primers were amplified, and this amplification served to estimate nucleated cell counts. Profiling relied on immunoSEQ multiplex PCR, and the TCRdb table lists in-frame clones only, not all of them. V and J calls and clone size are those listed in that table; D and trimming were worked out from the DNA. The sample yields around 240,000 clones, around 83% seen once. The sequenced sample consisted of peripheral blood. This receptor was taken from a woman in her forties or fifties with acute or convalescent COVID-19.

DNA of the CDR3: TGTGCCAGCAGTTTTCCTTCGAGGGGGGGCGCGACGGAGGAGACCCAGTACTTC. As protein: CASSFPSRGGATEETQYF. The gene calls are TRBV6-2 or TRBV6-3 and TRBJ2-5; weak D call: TRBD2 (7 bases). Trimming cost V 4 bases and J 5 bases, with 26 bases left between them. The CDR3 spans 18 residues. Germline V lookup: CDR1 MNHEY, CDR2 SVGEGT.